This TCR beta chain originates from a study of blood T cell repertoires in COVID-19. Per the authors' pipeline: The authors estimated nucleated cell counts from reference gene primer amplification. The repertoire was sequenced with immunoSEQ multiplex PCR; TCRdb's copy has only in-frame clones and lacks some. V, J and clone size derive from that table, while D and trimming were established from the DNA sequence. The sample shows 60,000 to 75,000 clones, 82% of them seen only once. The sample taken for sequencing was peripheral blood. The sequence came from a woman at least 80 years old with acute or convalescent COVID-19.

The CDR3 DNA reads TGTGCCAGCAGCCCCCAGGGGCTAGATTACAATGAGCAGTTCTTC. As protein: CASSPQGLDYNEQFF. This chain joins TRBV6-4 and TRBJ2-1; the D gene is possibly TRBD1 (6 bases). The CDR3 extends over 15 amino acids. The V gene's germline CDR1 is MRHNA and CDR2 SNTAGT. V shed 6 bases and J shed 4 bases, with 16 bases lying between them.